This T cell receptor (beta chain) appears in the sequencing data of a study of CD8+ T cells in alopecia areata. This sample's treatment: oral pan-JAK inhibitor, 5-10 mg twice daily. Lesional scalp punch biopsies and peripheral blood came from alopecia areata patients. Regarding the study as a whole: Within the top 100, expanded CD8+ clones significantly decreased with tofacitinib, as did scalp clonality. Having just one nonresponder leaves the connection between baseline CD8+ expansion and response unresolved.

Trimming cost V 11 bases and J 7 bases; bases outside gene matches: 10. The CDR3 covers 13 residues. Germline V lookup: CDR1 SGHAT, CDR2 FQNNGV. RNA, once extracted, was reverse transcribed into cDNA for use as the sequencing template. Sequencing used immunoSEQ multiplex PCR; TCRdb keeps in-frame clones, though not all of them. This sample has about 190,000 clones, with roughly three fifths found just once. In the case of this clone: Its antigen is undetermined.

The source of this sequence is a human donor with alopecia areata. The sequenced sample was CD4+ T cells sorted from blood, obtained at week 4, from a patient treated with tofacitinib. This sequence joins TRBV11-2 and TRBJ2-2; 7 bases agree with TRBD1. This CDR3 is CASTDRIGGELFF. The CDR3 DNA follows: TGTGCCTCTACGGACAGGATCGGCGGGGAGCTGTTTTTT.